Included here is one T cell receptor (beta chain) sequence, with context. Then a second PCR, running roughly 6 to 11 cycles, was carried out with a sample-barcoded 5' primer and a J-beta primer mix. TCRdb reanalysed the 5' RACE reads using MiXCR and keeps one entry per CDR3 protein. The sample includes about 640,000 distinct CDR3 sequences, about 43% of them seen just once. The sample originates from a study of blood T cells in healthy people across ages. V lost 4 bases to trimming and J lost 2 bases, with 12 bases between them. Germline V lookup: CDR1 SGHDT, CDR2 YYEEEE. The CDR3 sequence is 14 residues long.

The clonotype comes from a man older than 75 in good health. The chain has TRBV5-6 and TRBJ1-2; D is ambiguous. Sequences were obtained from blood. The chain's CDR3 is CASSRRGANYGYTF. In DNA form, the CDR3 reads TGTGCCAGCAGCCGCCGTGGCGCGAACTATGGCTACACCTTC.